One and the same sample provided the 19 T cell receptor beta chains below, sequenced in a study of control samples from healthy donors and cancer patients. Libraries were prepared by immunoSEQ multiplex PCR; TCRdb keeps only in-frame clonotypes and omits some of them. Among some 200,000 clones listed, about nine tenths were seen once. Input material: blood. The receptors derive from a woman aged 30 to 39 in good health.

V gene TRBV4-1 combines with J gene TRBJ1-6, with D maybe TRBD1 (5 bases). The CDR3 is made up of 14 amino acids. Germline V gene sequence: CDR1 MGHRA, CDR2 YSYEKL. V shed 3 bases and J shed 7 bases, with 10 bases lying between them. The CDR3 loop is CASSHRRDNSPLHF. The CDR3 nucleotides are TGCGCCAGCAGCCATCGCAGGGACAATTCACCCCTCCACTTT.

Here the CDR3 reads CASTTVDRGLMNTEAFF. CDR3 in DNA: TGTGCCAGCACCACCGTGGACAGGGGCCTCATGAACACTGAAGCTTTCTTT. The rearrangement joins TRBV7-9 to TRBJ1-1; 9 positions agree with TRBD1. CDR3 size: 17 residues. The V and J ends lost 7 bases and 0 bases, in that order; junction bases with no gene match: 12. Germline V lookup: CDR1 SEHNR, CDR2 FQNEAQ (reference sequence).

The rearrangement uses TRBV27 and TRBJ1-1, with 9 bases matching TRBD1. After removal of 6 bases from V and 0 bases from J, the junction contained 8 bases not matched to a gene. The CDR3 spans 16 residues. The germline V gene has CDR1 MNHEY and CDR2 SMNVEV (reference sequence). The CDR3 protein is CASRARDREVNTEAFF. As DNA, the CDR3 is TGTGCCAGCAGGGCAAGGGACAGGGAGGTGAACACTGAAGCTTTCTTT.

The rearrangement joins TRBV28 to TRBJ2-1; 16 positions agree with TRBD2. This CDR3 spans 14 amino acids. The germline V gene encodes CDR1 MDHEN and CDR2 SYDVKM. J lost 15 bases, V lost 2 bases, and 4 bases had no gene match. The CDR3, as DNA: TGTGCCAGCAGTTTAGGGACTAGCGGGAGGGCCCCGTTCTTC. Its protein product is CASSLGTSGRAPFF.

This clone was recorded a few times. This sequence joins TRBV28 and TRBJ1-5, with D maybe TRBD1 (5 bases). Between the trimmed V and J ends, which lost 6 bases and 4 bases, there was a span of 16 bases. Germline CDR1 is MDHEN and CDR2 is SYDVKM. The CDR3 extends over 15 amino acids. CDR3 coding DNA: TGTGCCAGCAGGTTGGCAGGGTCCTTAAATCAGCCCCAGCATTTT. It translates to CASRLAGSLNQPQHF.

CDR3 in amino acids: CASSYSIAGAGELFF. In DNA, the CDR3 is TGTGCCAGCAGTTACTCAATAGCGGGAGCCGGGGAGCTGTTTTTT. The chain has TRBV6-2 or TRBV6-3 and TRBJ2-2; TRBD2 matches 9 bases. Per the germline V gene, CDR1 is MNHEY and CDR2 is SVGEGT. V was pared by 0 bases and J by 6 bases, with 2 bases of the junction left unmatched. This CDR3 contains 15 residues.

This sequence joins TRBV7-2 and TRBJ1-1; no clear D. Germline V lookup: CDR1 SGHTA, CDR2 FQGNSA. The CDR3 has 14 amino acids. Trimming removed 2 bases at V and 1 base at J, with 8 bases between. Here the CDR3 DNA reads TGTGCCAGCAGCTTATATGGCCGGAACACTGAAGCTTTCTTT. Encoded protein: CASSLYGRNTEAFF.

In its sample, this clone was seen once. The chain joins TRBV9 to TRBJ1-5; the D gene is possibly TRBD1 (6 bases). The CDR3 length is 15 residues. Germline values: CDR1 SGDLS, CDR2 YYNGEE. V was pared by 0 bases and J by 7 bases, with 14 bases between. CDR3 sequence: CASSVGPRGEQPQHF. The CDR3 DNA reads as TGTGCCAGCAGCGTAGGACCCAGGGGAGAACAGCCCCAGCATTTT.

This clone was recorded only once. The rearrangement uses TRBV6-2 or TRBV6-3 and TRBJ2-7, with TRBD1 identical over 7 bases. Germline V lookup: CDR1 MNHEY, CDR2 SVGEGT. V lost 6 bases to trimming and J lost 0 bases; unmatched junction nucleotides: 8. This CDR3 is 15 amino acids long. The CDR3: CASSRVDRDSYEQYF. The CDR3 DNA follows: TGTGCCAGCAGCCGCGTCGACAGGGACTCCTACGAGCAGTACTTC.

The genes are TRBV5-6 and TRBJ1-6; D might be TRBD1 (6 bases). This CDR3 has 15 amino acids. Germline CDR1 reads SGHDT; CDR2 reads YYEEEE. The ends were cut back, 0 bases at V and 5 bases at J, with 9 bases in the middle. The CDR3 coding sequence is TGTGCCAGCAGCTTGGCCGGGGGCGATAATTCACCCCTCCACTTT. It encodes CASSLAGGDNSPLHF.

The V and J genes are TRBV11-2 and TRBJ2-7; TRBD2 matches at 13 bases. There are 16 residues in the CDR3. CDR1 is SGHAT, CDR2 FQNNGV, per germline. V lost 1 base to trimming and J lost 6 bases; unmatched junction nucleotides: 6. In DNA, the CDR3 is TGTGCCAGCAGCTTAGGAGGACTAGCGGGAGAAGGCGAGCAGTACTTC. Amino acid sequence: CASSLGGLAGEGEQYF.

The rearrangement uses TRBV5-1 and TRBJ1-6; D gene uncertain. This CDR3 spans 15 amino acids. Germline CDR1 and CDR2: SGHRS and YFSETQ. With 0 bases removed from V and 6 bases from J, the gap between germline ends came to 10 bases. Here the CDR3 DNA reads TGCGCCAGCAGCTTGGAAGGGAAGAGTAATTCACCCCTCCACTTT. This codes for CASSLEGKSNSPLHF.

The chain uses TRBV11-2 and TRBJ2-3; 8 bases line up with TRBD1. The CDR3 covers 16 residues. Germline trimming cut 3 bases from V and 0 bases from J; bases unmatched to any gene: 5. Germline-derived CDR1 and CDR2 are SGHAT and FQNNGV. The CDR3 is CASSFTGGTSTDTQYF. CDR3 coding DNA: TGTGCCAGCAGCTTCACAGGGGGGACTAGCACAGATACGCAGTATTTT.

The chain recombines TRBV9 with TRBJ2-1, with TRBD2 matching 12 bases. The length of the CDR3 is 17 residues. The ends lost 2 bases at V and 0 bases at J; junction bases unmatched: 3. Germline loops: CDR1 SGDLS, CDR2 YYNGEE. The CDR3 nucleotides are TGTGCCAGCAGCGTCGGGACTAGCGGGCGCTCCTACAATGAGCAGTTCTTC. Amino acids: CASSVGTSGRSYNEQFF. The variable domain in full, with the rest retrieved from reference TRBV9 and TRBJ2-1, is DSGVTQTPKHLITATGQRVTLRCSPRSGDLSVYWYQQSLDQGLQFLIQYYNGEERAKGNILERFSAQQFPDLHSELNLSSLELGDSALYFCASSVGTSGRSYNEQFFGPGTRLTVL.

CDR3 region: CASSHYGQGGYEKLFF. The CDR3 nucleotides are TGCGCCAGCAGCCACTACGGACAGGGAGGTTATGAAAAACTGTTTTTT. The rearrangement links TRBV4-1 to TRBJ1-4, with 8 nucleotides matching TRBD1. Looked up from germline, CDR1 is MGHRA and CDR2 is YSYEKL. Unmatched junction bases numbered 9, after V lost 3 bases and J lost 6 bases. The length of the CDR3 is 16 residues.

CDR3 in amino acids: CASSIVTGSGNTIYF. The CDR3 DNA is TGTGCCAGTAGTATCGTGACAGGGTCTGGAAACACCATATATTTT. The rearrangement uses TRBV19 and TRBJ1-3, with TRBD1 matching over 7 bases. This CDR3 region has 15 residues. Losses at the gene ends were 3 bases for V and 1 base for J; bases not matched to a gene: 3. The germline V gene encodes CDR1 LNHDA and CDR2 SQIVND (reference sequence).

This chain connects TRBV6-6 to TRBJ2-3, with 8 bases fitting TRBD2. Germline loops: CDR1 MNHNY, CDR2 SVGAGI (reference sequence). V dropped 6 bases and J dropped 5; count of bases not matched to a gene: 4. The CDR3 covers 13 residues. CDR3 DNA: TGTGCCAGCAGCGGGAGGGCGGGAGATACGCAGTATTTT. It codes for CASSGRAGDTQYF.

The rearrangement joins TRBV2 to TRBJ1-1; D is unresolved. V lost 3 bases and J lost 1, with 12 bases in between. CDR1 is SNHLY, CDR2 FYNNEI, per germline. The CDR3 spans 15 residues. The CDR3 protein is CASSESRVGNTEAFF. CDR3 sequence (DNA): TGTGCCAGCAGTGAGAGCCGGGTTGGGAACACTGAAGCTTTCTTT.

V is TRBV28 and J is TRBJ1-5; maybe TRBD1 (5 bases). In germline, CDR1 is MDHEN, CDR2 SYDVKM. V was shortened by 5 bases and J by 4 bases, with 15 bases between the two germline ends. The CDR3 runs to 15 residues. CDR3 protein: CASSLWDGTNQPQHF. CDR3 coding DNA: TGTGCCAGCAGTCTTTGGGACGGGACTAATCAGCCCCAGCATTTT.